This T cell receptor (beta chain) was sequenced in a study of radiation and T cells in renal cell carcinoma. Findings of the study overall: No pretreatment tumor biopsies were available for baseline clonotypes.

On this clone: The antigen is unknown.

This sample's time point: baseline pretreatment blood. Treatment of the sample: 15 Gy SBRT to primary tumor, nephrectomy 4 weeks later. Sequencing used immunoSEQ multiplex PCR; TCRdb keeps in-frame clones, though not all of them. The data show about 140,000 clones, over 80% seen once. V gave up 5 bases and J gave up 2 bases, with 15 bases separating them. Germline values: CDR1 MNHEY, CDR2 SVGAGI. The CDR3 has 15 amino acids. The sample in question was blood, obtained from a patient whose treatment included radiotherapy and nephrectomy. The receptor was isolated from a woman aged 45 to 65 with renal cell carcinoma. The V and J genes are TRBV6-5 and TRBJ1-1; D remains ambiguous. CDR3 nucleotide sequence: TGTGCCAGCAGTCCCGCAGACGGTTTCAACACTGAAGCTTTCTTT. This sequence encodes CASSPADGFNTEAFF.